This T cell receptor (beta chain) was sequenced during a study of cytomegalovirus exposure and HLA in healthy donors. A multiplex PCR was run with 60 Vbeta primers and 13 Jbeta primers. Generated by immunoSEQ multiplex PCR, the TCRdb table keeps only in-frame clones and is missing some. The sample lists about 180,000 clones, roughly four fifths occurring once. V lost 3 bases and J 3 bases, leaving 5 bases between the germline ends. Germline-derived CDR1 and CDR2 are SGHRS and YFSETQ. This CDR3 spans 12 amino acids. Source material: PBMCs. This clonotype was sampled from a man between 18 and 29 years old in good health and CMV-seronegative. The V call is TRBV5-1, the J call TRBJ2-3; the D gene is possibly TRBD1 (5 bases). The DNA for the CDR3 is TGCGCCAGCAGCTCAGGGACAGATACGCAGTATTTT. Its protein is CASSSGTDTQYF.